Listed here is a single T cell receptor beta chain. Its matching antigen is unknown. This entry belongs to a study of shared clonotypes between healthy human individuals. Overall study context: In total, the donors were a couple of women and a few men aged 18 to 49.

The CDR3 runs 13 residues. CDR1 and CDR2 (germline): MNHNY, SVGAGI (reference sequence). With 10 bases clipped from V and 1 base from J, the junction kept 6 bases outside the gene matches. Points from the study as a whole: Shared clonotypes across all four donors exceeded non-shared ones in generation probability. Blood was the sole source, and tissue repertoires probably differ. A generally larger estimated richness was seen in naive subsets than in memory subsets.

Generated by immunoSEQ multiplex PCR, the TCRdb table keeps only in-frame clones and is missing some. The data contain roughly 2,500,000 clones, 80% to 95% of them singletons. The sample was naive CD4+ T cells from PBMCs. As to subset: CD45RA+ positively selected. This sequence joins TRBV6-6 and TRBJ1-1; 7 bases line up with TRBD1. The TCR was taken from a man aged 18 to 30 in good health. Some clones in this sample may be carry-over from other donors' samples. This CDR3 reads CANSGTANTEAFF. DNA for the CDR3: TGTGCCAATTCCGGGACAGCGAACACTGAAGCTTTCTTT.